These 27 T cell receptor beta chains originate from one sample sequenced in a study of molecular identifiers for immune sequencing clone quantification. TCRdb recomputed calls from the PCR reads with MiXCR, one row per CDR3 protein. The table records about half a million distinct CDR3 sequences, over 20% of them present only once. The sequenced sample was naive CD8+ T cells from blood, with Jurkat cell RNA spiked in. Indicated subset: FACS-sorted CD8+CD4-CCR7+CD45RA+ naive T cells. The receptors here all came from a human donor in good health. Some libraries in this study had Jurkat cell RNA spiked in.

The V call is TRBV6-5, the J call TRBJ2-2, with 7 positions matching TRBD1. The CDR3 length is 15 residues. The germline gives CDR1 MNHEY, CDR2 SVGAGI. The trim removed 5 bases at V and 10 bases at J, leaving 13 bases unmatched. DNA of the CDR3: TGTGCCAGCAGTCAACCGGGACAGCCGAGCGAGGAGCTGTTTTTT. The encoded protein is CASSQPGQPSEELFF.

This clonotype came up a few times. The rearrangement uses TRBV6-2 or TRBV6-3 and TRBJ2-1; D is perhaps TRBD1 (6 bases). Trimming took 4 bases from V and 6 from J, leaving 10 bases between them. This CDR3 is built from 13 residues. The germline V gene encodes CDR1 MNHEY and CDR2 SVGEGT. The CDR3 spells CASSSGQFNEQFF. CDR3 bases: TGTGCCAGCAGTTCGGGACAATTCAATGAGCAGTTCTTC.

This clonotype was counted many times. The chain joins TRBV7-3 to TRBJ2-3, with D possibly TRBD1 on 5 matching bases. Germline V lookup: CDR1 SGHTA, CDR2 FQGTGA. Between the trimmed V and J ends, which lost 4 bases and 2 bases, there was a span of 10 bases. The CDR3 contains 14 residues. Here the CDR3 reads CASSSTGFTDTQYF. DNA for the CDR3: TGTGCCAGCAGCTCAACAGGTTTCACAGATACGCAGTATTTT.

This clonotype was picked up a small number of times. The CDR3 coding sequence is TGTGCCAGCAGCCCACGGACTGGGAACACCGGGGAGCTGTTTTTT. Its translation: CASSPRTGNTGELFF. The chain joins TRBV7-9 to TRBJ2-2; possibly TRBD2 for D (5 bases). Germline assignment: CDR1 SEHNR and CDR2 FQNEAQ (reference sequence). Trimming stripped 5 bases from V and 1 base from J, with 11 bases between. CDR3 length: 15 amino acids. Based on the CDR3 plus reference TRBV7-9 and TRBJ2-2, the full variable domain is DTGVSQNPRHKITKRGQNVTFRCDPISEHNRLYWYRQTLGQGPEFLTYFQNEAQLEKSRLLSDRFSAERPKGSFSTLEIQRTEQGDSAMYLCASSPRTGNTGELFFGEGSRLTVL.

This clonotype was recorded at least ten times. Being one base from a much bigger clone, this may be a read error. The chain has TRBV6-6 and TRBJ2-3, with D unclear. The CDR3 spans 11 residues. Germline V gene data show CDR1 as MNHNY and CDR2 as SVGAGI (reference sequence). Trimming pared 0 bases from V and 5 bases from J, leaving 0 bases between. This CDR3 reads CASSYSDTQYF. The CDR3 DNA is TGTGCCAGCAGTTACTCAGATACGCAGTATTTT.

This clonotype appeared a few times. The chain links TRBV6-5 to TRBJ2-7, with 7 bases matching TRBD1. Trimming cost V 2 bases and J 3 bases; bases outside gene matches: 13. The germline CDR1 and CDR2 sequences are MNHEY and SVGAGI. This CDR3 comprises 17 residues. The CDR3 nucleotides read TGTGCCAGCAGTTACGGGGCCCCCGGGACAGCAATCTACGAGCAGTACGTC. It translates to CASSYGAPGTAIYEQYV.

This clonotype came up a few times. This sequence joins TRBV7-9 and TRBJ2-7; 10 bases fit TRBD2. This CDR3 comprises 16 residues. Trimming took 5 bases from V and 2 from J; bases not matched to a gene: 9. From germline, CDR1 is SEHNR and CDR2 FQNEAQ (reference sequence). The DNA of the CDR3 is TGTGCCAGCAGCCCCGGGGAAGGACTAGCGGCCTACGAGCAGTACTTC. It codes for CASSPGEGLAAYEQYF.

The rearrangement links TRBV7-6 to TRBJ2-7; possibly TRBD1 or TRBD2 for D (6 bases each). The CDR3 runs 12 residues. V was trimmed by 2 bases and J by 6 bases, leaving 8 bases between them. CDR1 and CDR2 from the germline V gene are SGHVS and FNYEAQ. The CDR3 spells CASSLKGGEQYF. Written as DNA, the CDR3 is TGTGCCAGCAGCTTAAAGGGGGGCGAGCAGTACTTC.

This clonotype was counted at least ten times. J is TRBJ1-1 and V is TRBV7-6; 7 nucleotides line up with TRBD1. Trimming cost V 2 bases and J 3 bases; bases outside gene matches: 3. From germline, CDR1 is SGHVS and CDR2 FNYEAQ. The CDR3 has 14 amino acids. This CDR3 is CASSLTDRYTEAFF. DNA of the CDR3: TGTGCCAGCAGCTTAACGGACAGGTACACTGAAGCTTTCTTT. The variable domain in full, with the rest retrieved from reference TRBV7-6 and TRBJ1-1, is GAGVSQSPRYKVTKRGQDVALRCDPISGHVSLYWYRQALGQGPEFLTYFNYEAQQDKSGLPNDRFSAERPEGSISTLTIQRTEQRDSAMYRCASSLTDRYTEAFFGQGTRLTVV.

In regard to this clonotype: This may come from a read error, since a much larger clone is one base off. The conserved phenylalanine or tryptophan normally closing the CDR3 is absent here, so this likely arose from a read error. The rearrangement joins TRBV4-3 to TRBJ1-1; 9 bases are shared with TRBD1. The CDR3 totals 14 residues. V shed 9 bases, J shed 3 bases, and the junction held 8 bases outside the gene matches. Looked up from germline, CDR1 is LGHNA and CDR2 is YSLEER. DNA for the CDR3: TGCGCCAGTTCCACAGGGGGCCGGGACACTGAAGCTTTCCTT. It encodes CASSTGGRDTEAFL.

Regarding this clonotype: No conserved phenylalanine or tryptophan is present at the end of the CDR3, so a read error is the likely explanation. Because the CDR3's place on the DNA is in doubt, the DNA is left out and the CDR3 is given as listed by TCRdb. The gene calls are TRBV21-1 and TRBJ1-5; no check of the table's D call, TRBD1, against the DNA was made. TRBV21-1 is given as a pseudogene. The CDR3 adds up to 16 amino acids, both ends counted. CDR3 loop: CASSKGGQGPHQPQHS.

There are many counts of this clonotype. CDR3 sequence (DNA): TGTGCCAGCAGCTTGTGGACAGGCACCTACGAGCAGTACTTC. Its translation is CASSLWTGTYEQYF. The chain combines TRBV5-4 with TRBJ2-7; 7 positions agree with TRBD1. The CDR3 totals 14 residues. Germline V lookup: CDR1 SGHNT, CDR2 YYREEE (reference sequence). V trimming: 1 base; J trimming: 2 bases; junction bases outside the gene matches: 3.

The rearrangement links TRBV2 to TRBJ1-1; D perhaps matches TRBD1 (5 bases). This CDR3 spans 12 amino acids. V was pared by 9 bases and J by 7 bases, with 15 bases between. Germline CDR1 and CDR2: SNHLY and FYNNEI. CDR3 residues: CARRPVGGEAFF. In DNA form, the CDR3 reads TGTGCCAGGAGACCCGTTGGGGGTGAAGCTTTCTTT.

The gene calls are TRBV6-5 and TRBJ2-1, with 10 bases aligning to TRBD1. CDR1 MNHEY and CDR2 SVGAGI come from the germline V gene. Germline trimming cut 4 bases from V and 4 bases from J; bases unmatched to any gene: 4. The CDR3 totals 15 residues. CDR3 amino acids: CASSCDRGPYNEQFF. The DNA of the CDR3 is TGTGCCAGCAGTTGCGACAGGGGGCCTTACAATGAGCAGTTCTTC.

Comments on this clonotype: A read error may be the cause here, since a much bigger clone is one base away. The chain is built from TRBV29-1 and TRBJ2-7; 11 bases match TRBD1. The CDR3 consists of 15 residues. Trimming at V came to 0 bases and at J to 9 bases, leaving 10 bases not matched to a gene. Germline V lookup: CDR1 SQVTM, CDR2 ANQGSEA. CDR3 loop: CSVEDLGQGVLGQYF. Written as DNA, the CDR3 is TGCAGCGTTGAAGATCTGGGACAGGGGGTCTTGGGGCAGTACTTC.

This clonotype appeared many times. The V gene is TRBV5-6, the J gene TRBJ2-1; 7 nucleotides align to TRBD1. CDR1 and CDR2 (germline): SGHDT, YYEEEE. The CDR3 consists of 14 residues. V shed 1 base and J 5 bases; nucleotides not matched to a gene: 3. The CDR3 DNA reads TGTGCCAGCAGCTTGACAGGGGCCCACAATGAGCAGTTCTTC. Translation gives CASSLTGAHNEQFF.

This clonotype has just a few counts. The chain uses TRBV12-3 or TRBV12-4 and TRBJ2-5; TRBD1 aligns across 8 bases. V shed 6 bases and J 5 bases; nucleotides not matched to a gene: 5. The CDR3 is 13 residues long. In DNA form, the CDR3 reads TGTGCCAGCAGGACAGGGGCAGGGGAGACCCAGTACTTC. As protein: CASRTGAGETQYF.

The rearrangement uses TRBV7-2 and TRBJ1-1, with no clear D. The V gene's germline CDR1 is SGHTA and CDR2 FQGNSA. The CDR3 is 13 residues long. V was clipped by 6 bases and J by 5 bases, with 13 bases between them. DNA for the CDR3: TGTGCCAGCAGAAGGGAGGAAGGGACTGAAGCTTTCTTT. Translating gives CASRREEGTEAFF.

Many counts were recorded for this clonotype. V usage is TRBV7-9 and J usage is TRBJ1-1; 7 bases align to TRBD1. Germline V gene data show CDR1 as SEHNR and CDR2 as FQNEAQ (reference sequence). The junction had 6 bases not matched to a gene; V was cut back by 11 bases and J by 6 bases. The CDR3 is 11 residues long. The CDR3 DNA follows: TGTGCCCTCAGGGGGGACCCTGAAGCTTTCTTT. Its translation: CALRGDPEAFF.

The CDR3 here is CASRAPSSGREGTDTQYF. The CDR3 DNA is TGTGCCAGCAGGGCCCCCTCTAGCGGGAGGGAAGGCACAGATACGCAGTATTTT. V is TRBV11-2 and J is TRBJ2-3; 12 nucleotides align to TRBD2. The trim removed 6 bases at V and 1 base at J, leaving 11 bases unmatched. The CDR3 runs to 18 residues. CDR1 and CDR2 from the germline V gene are SGHAT and FQNNGV.

There are a few counts of this clonotype. The gene calls are TRBV4-3 and TRBJ1-5; D is undetermined. Trimming cost V 0 bases and J 2 bases, with 14 bases left between them. The CDR3 is 17 residues long. CDR1 is LGHNA, CDR2 YSLEER, per germline. The CDR3 is CASSQDGYRRGNQPQHF. In DNA form, the CDR3 reads TGCGCCAGCAGCCAAGATGGGTATCGGCGCGGCAATCAGCCCCAGCATTTT.

Comments on this clonotype: A read error is possible here, since a much larger clone lies one base away. The chain combines TRBV6-5 with TRBJ2-7, with D perhaps given as TRBD1 or TRBD2 (5 bases each). This CDR3 is 15 amino acids long. Looked up from germline, CDR1 is MNHEY and CDR2 is SVGAGI. CDR3 in DNA: TGTGCCAGCAGTCCCCGGGACCCACCTGCTTGGGAGCAGTGCTTC. Encoded protein: CASSPRDPPAWEQCF.

As to this clonotype: A read error may account for a junction end that differs from germline. The chain links TRBV29-1 to TRBJ1-1, with 7 positions matching TRBD1. Per germline, CDR1 SQVTM and CDR2 ANQGSEA. CDR3 size: 16 residues. The CDR3 loop is CSAEGHLGQRNTEAFF. In DNA, the CDR3 is TGCAGCGCTGAAGGTCATTTGGGACAGCGGAACACCGAAGCTTTCTTT.

This clonotype was seen just once. The genes are TRBV28 and TRBJ1-1; 7 bases are shared with TRBD1. Per the germline V gene, CDR1 is MDHEN and CDR2 is SYDVKM. The V segment lost 5 bases and the J segment 3 bases; nucleotides outside the gene matches: 12. This CDR3 region has 16 residues. CDR3 DNA sequence: TGTGCCAGCAGTCTCCTGAGGGGGCAGGGAGACACTGAAGCTTTCTTT. It is translated as CASSLLRGQGDTEAFF.

This clonotype was seen ten or more times. CDR3 amino acids: CASSSRGNQPQHF. CDR3 sequence (DNA): TGTGCCAGCAGTTCCCGTGGGAATCAGCCCCAGCATTTT. The chain has TRBV12-3 or TRBV12-4 and TRBJ1-5; no definite D call. The CDR3 totals 13 residues. V was cut by 4 bases and J by 4 bases, with 8 bases left in between.

The chain recombines TRBV4-3 with TRBJ2-7, with TRBD2 as a possible D gene (6 bases). CDR1 LGHNA and CDR2 YSLEER come from the germline V gene. V lost 3 bases to trimming and J lost 5 bases, with 17 bases between them. The CDR3 has 15 residues. The CDR3 spells CASSHDKGRNNEQYF. The CDR3 coding sequence is TGCGCCAGCAGCCACGACAAGGGGAGGAATAACGAGCAGTACTTC.

This clonotype came up many times. V is TRBV2 and J is TRBJ2-2; no clear D gene. This CDR3 region has 13 residues. Trimming removed 9 bases from V and 2 bases from J, with 10 bases in between. Germline loops: CDR1 SNHLY, CDR2 FYNNEI. This chain's CDR3 is CARSDPNTGELFF. DNA of the CDR3: TGTGCCAGAAGCGACCCTAACACCGGGGAGCTGTTTTTT.